This T cell receptor (beta chain) was observed in a study of T cells after yellow fever vaccination. The CDR3 has 13 amino acids. CDR1 is SGHVS, CDR2 FNYEAQ, per germline. This clonotype was recorded at least ten times. As TCR cDNA was made by 5'RACE template switching, a universal primer site and UMIs were added. TCRdb called the 5' RACE reads again in MiXCR, with one record for every CDR3 protein. The sample shows about 260,000 distinct CDR3 sequences, roughly 5.2% of them seen only once. This clonotype originated in a young man who received the YFV17D yellow fever vaccine. The rearrangement uses TRBV7-6 and TRBJ2-5, with 7 bases aligning to TRBD2. The sample consisted of CD4+ T cells sorted from PBMCs, taken on the day of the yellow fever booster vaccination. Written as DNA, the CDR3 is TGTGCGAGCGGGAACGGCGGGGCAGAGACCCAGTACTTC. Its translation: CASGNGGAETQYF.